The next 25 T cell receptor beta chains were all read from a single sample in a study of cytomegalovirus exposure and HLA in healthy donors. The PCR was carried out with 60 Vbeta primers and 13 Jbeta primers. TCRdb's table, derived via immunoSEQ multiplex PCR, lists solely in-frame clones and lacks some. The sample includes approximately 140,000 clones, roughly four fifths of them seen just once. The specimen sequenced was PBMCs. The receptors originated from a female donor in good health and CMV-seronegative.

V usage is TRBV27 and J usage is TRBJ1-6, with D tentatively TRBD1 (6 bases). Trimming took off 11 bases at V and 7 bases at J, with 21 bases between the two ends. The germline V gene has CDR1 MNHEY and CDR2 SMNVEV (reference sequence). This CDR3 comprises 15 residues. In DNA form, the CDR3 reads TGTGCCCCCCAGGGGCAGGGTTTCGAAAATTCACCCCTCCACTTT. Protein: CAPQGQGFENSPLHF.

The J gene is TRBJ1-4, the V gene TRBV2, with 7 nucleotides matching TRBD1. Looked up from germline, CDR1 is SNHLY and CDR2 is FYNNEI. J was trimmed by 4 bases and V by 6 bases; bases with no gene match: 2. The CDR3 totals 13 residues. CDR3 nucleotides: TGTGCCAGCAGGGGACAGTTTAATGAAAAACTGTTTTTT. Translated, it gives CASRGQFNEKLFF.

The V call is TRBV5-1, the J call TRBJ2-7; no firm D call. V was trimmed by 1 base and J by 0 bases, leaving 8 bases between them. This CDR3 comprises 14 residues. CDR1 SGHRS and CDR2 YFSETQ come from the germline V gene. The chain's CDR3 is CASSLTVSSYEQYF. In nucleotides, the CDR3 is TGCGCCAGCAGCTTGACGGTAAGCTCCTACGAGCAGTACTTC.

This clone came up once. CDR3 bases: TGTGCCAGCAGCCAAGGGACAGGAGTTGAAGCTTTCTTT. It encodes CASSQGTGVEAFF. The chain uses TRBV14 and TRBJ1-1; TRBD1 agrees at 7 bases. There are 13 residues in the CDR3. The junction had 3 bases not matched to a gene; V was cut back by 1 base and J by 7 bases. Germline assignment: CDR1 SGHDN and CDR2 FVKESK. The whole variable domain, remainder taken from reference TRBV14 and TRBJ1-1, is EAGVTQFPSHSVIEKGQTVTLRCDPISGHDNLYWYRRVMGKEIKFLLHFVKESKQDESGMPNNRFLAERTGGTYSTLKVQPAELEDSGVYFCASSQGTGVEAFFGQGTRLTVV.

The chain couples TRBV6-1 to TRBJ1-5; D might be TRBD1 (5 bases). CDR1 is MNHNS and CDR2 is SASEGT in the germline V gene. V lost 8 bases and J lost 6, with 11 bases in between. The CDR3 runs to 12 residues. CDR3 coding DNA: TGTGCCAGCCAGGGTTGGAGTCAGCCCCAGCATTTT. Its translation: CASQGWSQPQHF.

This clone was detected only once. The rearrangement joins TRBV28 to TRBJ2-1; maybe TRBD1 (7 bases). This CDR3 contains 13 residues. Per germline, CDR1 MDHEN and CDR2 SYDVKM. V was trimmed by 10 bases and J by 4 bases, leaving 14 bases between them. CDR3 DNA: TGTGCCACCGGGGGCAGGGGGTACAATGAGCAGTTCTTC. As protein: CATGGRGYNEQFF.

The chain recombines TRBV11-3 with TRBJ1-1; D uncertain. CDR1 SGHNT and CDR2 YENEEA come from the germline V gene. The CDR3 runs to 13 residues. V lost 3 bases to trimming and J lost 4 bases, with 9 bases between them. In nucleotides, the CDR3 is TGTGCCAGCAGCTTGAGTGTACTCACTGAAGCTTTCTTT. Translation: CASSLSVLTEAFF.

The chain links TRBV5-6 to TRBJ2-7; the D is unclear. The CDR3 extends over 14 amino acids. Per germline, CDR1 SGHDT and CDR2 YYEEEE. Here the CDR3 DNA reads TGTTTTTTTTTCAAGCAGAAGGCGGCATACGAGCAGTACTTC. This codes for CFFFKQKAAYEQYF.

This clone was picked up a small number of times. V is TRBV5-4 and J is TRBJ1-1; 7 positions agree with TRBD1. This CDR3 has 14 amino acids. V lost 4 bases to trimming and J lost 7 bases; unmatched junction nucleotides: 10. The germline V gene encodes CDR1 SGHNT and CDR2 YYREEE (reference sequence). The CDR3 region has the DNA TGTGCCAGCAGCATAACTGACAGGGTGGGTGAAGCTTTCTTT. It specifies CASSITDRVGEAFF. The full variable domain, in which reference TRBV5-4 and TRBJ1-1 provide the parts outside the CDR3, is ETGVTQSPTHLIKTRGQQVTLRCSSQSGHNTVSWYQQALGQGPQFIFQYYREEENGRGNFPPRFSGLQFPNYSSELNVNALELDDSALYLCASSITDRVGEAFFGQGTRLTVV.

V is TRBV11-3 and J is TRBJ1-2; 9 bases line up with TRBD1. CDR3 length equals 15 residues. Losses at the gene ends were 1 base for V and 4 bases for J; bases not matched to a gene: 4. Germline V gene sequence: CDR1 SGHNT, CDR2 YENEEA. Written as DNA, the CDR3 is TGTGCCAGCAGCTTAGCAACAGGGGGCGGCTATGGCTACACCTTC. Translated: CASSLATGGGYGYTF.

CDR3 sequence: CASSPDRDSPLHF. Here the CDR3 DNA reads TGTGCCAGCAGTCCTGACAGGGATTCACCCCTCCACTTT. The chain couples TRBV6-5 to TRBJ1-6; 7 bases are shared with TRBD1. The CDR3 is made up of 13 amino acids. Germline CDR1 reads MNHEY; CDR2 reads SVGAGI. V was pared by 5 bases and J by 8 bases, with 3 bases of the junction left unmatched.

The chain recombines TRBV6-5 with TRBJ2-7; tentatively, D is TRBD2 (6 bases). CDR1 and CDR2 from the germline V gene are MNHEY and SVGAGI. The V and J ends lost 5 bases and 0 bases respectively, with 14 bases between them. The CDR3 runs to 15 residues. The CDR3 DNA is TGTGCCAGCAGTCCCGGGACTCCACCCTCCTACGAGCAGTACTTC. This gives the protein CASSPGTPPSYEQYF.

V is TRBV28 and J is TRBJ2-1; 8 bases match TRBD2. This CDR3 contains 15 residues. Germline CDR1 is MDHEN and CDR2 is SYDVKM. V shed 6 bases and J 6 bases; nucleotides not matched to a gene: 10. CDR3: CASSTTGTSANEQFF. The CDR3 DNA reads as TGTGCCAGCAGCACCACCGGGACTAGTGCCAATGAGCAGTTCTTC.

A single count supports this clone. J is TRBJ1-5 and V is TRBV6-5, with D perhaps TRBD1 (6 bases). CDR3 length equals 14 residues. V was trimmed by 8 bases and J by 7 bases, leaving 18 bases between them. Germline V gene sequence: CDR1 MNHEY, CDR2 SVGAGI. CDR3 in amino acids: CASGARGLGQPQHF. The CDR3 DNA reads as TGTGCCAGCGGAGCGAGGGGGTTGGGACAGCCCCAGCATTTT.

The gene calls are TRBV5-5 and TRBJ2-7; D gene ambiguous. The germline gives CDR1 SGHKS, CDR2 YYEKEE (reference sequence). The V end lost 0 bases, the J end lost 10 bases, and 11 bases lay between the germline ends. The CDR3 loop spans 12 amino acids. The CDR3 DNA sequence: TGTGCCAGCAGCTTGGATCCGAGTAAACAGTACTTC. It translates to CASSLDPSKQYF. Combining the CDR3 with reference TRBV5-5 and TRBJ2-7 gives the whole variable domain DAGVTQSPTHLIKTRGQQVTLRCSPISGHKSVSWYQQVLGQGPQFIFQYYEKEERGRGNFPDRFSARQFPNYSSELNVNALLLGDSALYLCASSLDPSKQYFGPGTRLTVT.

V is TRBV5-1 and J is TRBJ2-2, with unresolved D. Trimming left V 1 base short and J 6 bases short, with 16 bases between. The CDR3 contains 16 residues. Germline V CDR1 and CDR2: SGHRS, YFSETQ. The CDR3 region has the DNA TGCGCCAGCAGCTTGTATGGCAAGTTGTCTGCCGGGGAGCTGTTTTTT. Translated, it gives CASSLYGKLSAGELFF. The complete variable domain, with remaining parts taken from reference TRBV5-1 and TRBJ2-2, reads KAGVTQTPRYLIKTRGQQVTLSCSPISGHRSVSWYQQTPGQGLQFLFEYFSETQRNKGNFPGRFSGRQFSNSRSEMNVSTLELGDSALYLCASSLYGKLSAGELFFGEGSRLTVL.

This chain uses TRBV13 with TRBJ2-7, with 9 nucleotides matching TRBD1. This CDR3 has 17 residues. Germline V gene data show CDR1 as PRHDT and CDR2 as FYEKMQ (reference sequence). Trimming at V came to 4 bases and at J to 9 bases, leaving 19 bases not matched to a gene. CDR3 nucleotide sequence: TGTGCCAGCAGCTCCGTGACAGGGGGGCGGTTTAGGTTCGTGCAGTACTTC. It translates to CASSSVTGGRFRFVQYF.

The genes are TRBV6-1 and TRBJ1-1; D is uncertain. V was pared by 6 bases and J by 11 bases, with 22 bases between. This CDR3 comprises 14 residues. Looked up from germline, CDR1 is MNHNS and CDR2 is SASEGT. The chain's CDR3 is CASSAFQTRREAFF. As DNA, the CDR3 is TGTGCCAGCAGCGCCTTCCAAACCAGGCGGGAGGCTTTCTTT.

This clone was detected once. DNA for the CDR3: TGTGCCAGCAGTTTAGCAGGACAACCCTCCTACGAGCAGTACTTC. Amino acids: CASSLAGQPSYEQYF. This chain joins TRBV27 and TRBJ2-5; D may be TRBD1 (5 bases). TRBJ2-7 explains the end of the DNA better; the J call may be wrong. Germline loops: CDR1 MNHEY, CDR2 SMNVEV (reference sequence). This CDR3 comprises 15 residues.

This clone has a handful of counts. The J gene is TRBJ1-3, the V gene TRBV6-1; D uncertain. The CDR3 spans 15 residues. V lost 7 bases and J 4 bases, leaving 17 bases between the germline ends. Germline assignment: CDR1 MNHNS and CDR2 SASEGT. For the CDR3, the DNA is TGTGCCAGCACCCCTGCCCGGGGAGCCGGAAACACCATATATTTT. Amino acids: CASTPARGAGNTIYF.

The chain joins TRBV9 to TRBJ2-3; D might be TRBD1 (5 bases). Trimming took off 6 bases at V and 4 bases at J, with 6 bases between the two ends. Germline V gene data show CDR1 as SGDLS and CDR2 as YYNGEE. This CDR3 is 11 amino acids long. In DNA, the CDR3 is TGTGCCAGCAAGGGGTCAGATACGCAGTATTTT. This sequence encodes CASKGSDTQYF.

V gene TRBV15 combines with J gene TRBJ2-2; weak D call: TRBD2 (6 bases). In germline, CDR1 is LNHNV, CDR2 YYDKDF (reference sequence). The V gene lost 1 base and the J gene lost 4 bases, with 16 bases spanning the gap. The CDR3 is 17 residues long. The CDR3 sequence is CATSRGSGGEGTGELFF. The CDR3 DNA sequence: TGTGCCACCAGCAGAGGGTCGGGCGGGGAAGGCACCGGGGAGCTGTTTTTT. Full variable domain (missing parts from reference TRBV15 and TRBJ2-2): DAMVIQNPRYQVTQFGKPVTLSCSQTLNHNVMYWYQQKSSQAPKLLFHYYDKDFNNEADTPDNFQSRRPNTSFCFLDIRSPGLGDTAMYLCATSRGSGGEGTGELFFGEGSRLTVL.

In this sample, this clone turned up once. The chain uses TRBV21-1 and TRBJ2-7; the DNA was not used to check the table's D call, TRBD1. TRBV21-1 is annotated as a pseudogene. The CDR3 runs 12 residues. The CDR3 DNA sequence: TGTGCCAGCGGCGGACAGGGCTACGAGCAGTACTTC. As protein: CASGGQGYEQYF.

The chain links TRBV13 to TRBJ1-1; weak D call: TRBD1 (6 bases). This CDR3 has 15 residues. The germline V gene has CDR1 PRHDT and CDR2 FYEKMQ (reference sequence). The V gene lost 5 bases and the J gene lost 5 bases, with 18 bases spanning the gap. CDR3 region: CASSPNRDRRTEAFF. CDR3 bases: TGTGCCAGCAGCCCGAACAGGGATAGGAGAACTGAAGCTTTCTTT.

This clone turned up a few times. V is TRBV19 and J is TRBJ1-1, with 8 bases that match TRBD1. V gave up 7 bases and J gave up 4 bases; unmatched junction bases: 5. This CDR3 has 13 amino acids. Germline CDR1 reads LNHDA; CDR2 reads SQIVND (reference sequence). The CDR3 protein is CASISDRATEAFF. CDR3 nucleotide sequence: TGTGCCAGTATTTCGGACAGGGCCACTGAAGCTTTCTTT.